The T cell receptor beta chain described here comes from a study of shared clonotypes between healthy human individuals. Profiled with immunoSEQ multiplex PCR; TCRdb holds only in-frame clones, not every one. This sample has about 360,000 clones, with less than 75% found just once. CDR3 length equals 12 residues. CDR1 SQVTM and CDR2 ANQGSEA come from the germline V gene. The ends were cut back, 6 bases at V and 1 base at J, with 7 bases in the middle. The clonotype comes from a man aged 25 to 40 in good health. This chain joins TRBV29-1 and TRBJ1-5; D is possibly TRBD1 (5 bases). Sample: memory CD4+ T cells sorted from blood. Subset meaning: CD45RA-negative fraction. The CDR3 DNA follows: TGCAGCGTGGCAGGGAGCAATCAGCCCCAGCATTTT. This gives the protein CSVAGSNQPQHF.